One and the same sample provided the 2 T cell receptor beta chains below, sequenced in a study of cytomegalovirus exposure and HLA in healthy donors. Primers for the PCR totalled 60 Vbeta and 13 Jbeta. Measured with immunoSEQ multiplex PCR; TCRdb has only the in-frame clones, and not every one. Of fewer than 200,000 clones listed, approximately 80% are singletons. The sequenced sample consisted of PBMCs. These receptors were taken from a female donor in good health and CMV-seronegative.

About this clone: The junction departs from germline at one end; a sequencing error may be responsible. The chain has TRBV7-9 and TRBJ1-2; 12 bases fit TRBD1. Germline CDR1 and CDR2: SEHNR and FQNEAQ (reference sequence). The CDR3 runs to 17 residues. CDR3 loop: CSSRHTTPGQGAEGYTF. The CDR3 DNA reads TGTTCCAGCAGACATACTACACCGGGACAGGGGGCAGAAGGCTACACCTTC.

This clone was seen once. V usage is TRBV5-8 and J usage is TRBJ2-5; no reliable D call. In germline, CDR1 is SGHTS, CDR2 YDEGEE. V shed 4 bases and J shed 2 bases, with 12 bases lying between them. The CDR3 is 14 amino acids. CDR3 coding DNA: TGTGCCAGCAGCGGTTGGCAGGCTCAAGAGACCCAGTACTTC. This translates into CASSGWQAQETQYF.